These 18 T cell receptor beta chains were all obtained from the same sample, sequenced in a study of blood T cell repertoires in COVID-19. Assay: immunoSEQ multiplex PCR; the TCRdb copy retains only in-frame clones and omits some. The sample includes a few hundred thousand clones, more than 80% of them seen just once. Sequencing was carried out using PBMCs or T cells enriched from blood (not recorded which). These receptors were taken from a young woman who had recovered from COVID-19.

A word on this clone: At one boundary the junction diverges from the germline segment, which might be a read error. V and J are TRBV29-1 and TRBJ2-3; TRBD1 might be the D (5 bases). CDR3 size: 13 residues. The germline V gene has CDR1 SQVTM and CDR2 ANQGSEA. The CDR3 DNA sequence: TGCAGCGTTCAAGACAGAAGCACAGATACGCAGTATTTT. It translates to CSVQDRSTDTQYF.

The genes are TRBV6-4 and TRBJ1-1, with 9 nucleotides matching TRBD1. The germline V gene encodes CDR1 MRHNA and CDR2 SNTAGT. V dropped 6 bases and J dropped 3; count of bases not matched to a gene: 8. This CDR3 has 15 residues. CDR3 amino acids: CASRRQGGMHTEAFF. The CDR3 DNA is TGTGCCAGCAGACGACAGGGGGGGATGCACACTGAAGCTTTCTTT.

V and J are TRBV18 and TRBJ2-1; a possible D gene is TRBD1 (5 bases). There are 17 residues in the CDR3. Germline lookup yields CDR1 KGHSH and CDR2 LQKENI. V was trimmed by 3 bases and J by 4 bases, leaving 19 bases between them. CDR3 sequence: CASSPAAQGRSYNEQFF. CDR3 sequence (DNA): TGTGCCAGCTCACCGGCCGCTCAGGGTAGGTCGTACAATGAGCAGTTCTTC.

The V call is TRBV11-3, the J call TRBJ2-3, with TRBD2 matching over 8 bases. Trimming cost V 2 bases and J 6 bases; bases outside gene matches: 10. Per the germline V gene, CDR1 is SGHNT and CDR2 is YENEEA. The CDR3 is 16 amino acids. CDR3 residues: CASSLSPTGGQDTQYF. CDR3 DNA sequence: TGTGCCAGCAGCTTATCTCCCACGGGGGGGCAGGATACGCAGTATTTT.

J is TRBJ1-1 and V is TRBV10-1, with 8 bases matching TRBD1. The CDR3 covers 13 residues. Germline V gene sequence: CDR1 WNHNN, CDR2 SYGVQD (reference sequence). J gave up 10 bases and V 4 bases, and 8 bases lay outside the gene matches. This chain's CDR3 is CASSVPGQGAAFF. DNA for the CDR3: TGCGCCAGCAGTGTCCCCGGACAGGGCGCAGCTTTCTTT.

The CDR3 loop is CASSILLLAKNIQYF. The CDR3 nucleotides are TGTGCCAGCAGCATTCTTCTGTTAGCCAAAAACATTCAGTACTTC. This sequence joins TRBV21-1 and TRBJ2-4; TRBD2 is the table's D call and was not checked against the DNA. TRBV21-1 has pseudogene status. CDR3 length: 15 amino acids.

This rearrangement joins TRBV28 to TRBJ1-5, with 8 positions matching TRBD1. CDR1 MDHEN and CDR2 SYDVKM come from the germline V gene. The length of the CDR3 is 16 residues. V lost 5 bases to trimming and J lost 10 bases; unmatched junction nucleotides: 16. The CDR3 DNA is TGTGCCAGCAGTACTCCGACAGGGGTTAATCAGGTACCCCAGCATTTT. It translates to CASSTPTGVNQVPQHF.

J is TRBJ2-1 and V is TRBV7-2, with 13 bases that match TRBD2. CDR1 and CDR2 (germline): SGHTA, FQGNSA. With V trimmed by 0 bases and J by 4 bases, 3 bases remained unmatched. This CDR3 contains 17 residues. The CDR3 DNA follows: TGTGCCAGCAGCTTAGCAGGGACTAGCGGGGCTTACAATGAGCAGTTCTTC. The encoded protein is CASSLAGTSGAYNEQFF.

This chain links TRBV24-1 with TRBJ1-5; no reliable D call. CDR1 is KGHDR and CDR2 is SFDVKD in the germline V gene. The CDR3 runs to 15 residues. V lost 6 bases and J lost 2, with 13 bases in between. CDR3 protein: CATSTGRSGNQPQHF. CDR3 nucleotides: TGTGCCACCAGTACTGGGAGGTCGGGCAATCAGCCCCAGCATTTT.

The chain carries TRBV19 and TRBJ1-5; a weak D match, TRBD1 (6 bases). Germline V lookup: CDR1 LNHDA, CDR2 SQIVND (reference sequence). Trimming stripped 6 bases from V and 15 bases from J, with 18 bases between. This CDR3 has 12 residues. The CDR3 region has the DNA TGTGCCAGTAGCCCTAGGGGGACCGCCCGGCATTTT. Residues: CASSPRGTARHF.

This clone came up once. The V gene is TRBV9, the J gene TRBJ1-1, with no clear D. V gave up 0 bases and J gave up 1 base, with 4 bases separating them. Looked up from germline, CDR1 is SGDLS and CDR2 is YYNGEE. The CDR3 extends over 13 amino acids. This CDR3 is CASSVVQNTEAFF. The CDR3 DNA reads as TGTGCCAGCAGCGTAGTTCAGAACACTGAAGCTTTCTTT. Combining the CDR3 with reference TRBV9 and TRBJ1-1 gives the whole variable domain DSGVTQTPKHLITATGQRVTLRCSPRSGDLSVYWYQQSLDQGLQFLIQYYNGEERAKGNILERFSAQQFPDLHSELNLSSLELGDSALYFCASSVVQNTEAFFGQGTRLTVV.

V and J are TRBV9 and TRBJ1-1; D not certain. V was trimmed by 3 bases and J by 5 bases, leaving 17 bases between them. Germline V gene data show CDR1 as SGDLS and CDR2 as YYNGEE. This CDR3 has 15 amino acids. The CDR3, as DNA: TGTGCCAGCAGCGCCTCCGAGGGATCTGGTACTGAAGCTTTCTTT. Amino acid sequence: CASSASEGSGTEAFF. The whole variable domain, filled in from reference TRBV9 and TRBJ1-1, reads DSGVTQTPKHLITATGQRVTLRCSPRSGDLSVYWYQQSLDQGLQFLIQYYNGEERAKGNILERFSAQQFPDLHSELNLSSLELGDSALYFCASSASEGSGTEAFFGQGTRLTVV.

With respect to this clone: Other DNA sequences in the same sample also yield this CDR3. The chain carries TRBV12-3 or TRBV12-4 and TRBJ2-7, with TRBD2 matching 7 bases. CDR3 length: 13 residues. The J segment lost 0 bases and the V segment lost 6 bases, leaving 2 bases of the junction unmatched. CDR3 loop: CASSPGGSYEQYF. The CDR3 DNA sequence: TGTGCCAGCAGCCCGGGGGGCTCCTACGAGCAGTACTTC.

V and J are TRBV6-5 and TRBJ1-5, with D perhaps matching TRBD1 (6 bases). CDR3 length: 12 residues. Trimming stripped 10 bases from V and 3 bases from J, with 10 bases between. Germline CDR1 and CDR2: MNHEY and SVGAGI. Here the CDR3 DNA reads TGTGCCATACAGGGTGACAATCAGCCCCAGCATTTT. Protein: CAIQGDNQPQHF.

This chain uses TRBV7-3 with TRBJ1-5; TRBD1 matches 10 bases. Germline values: CDR1 SGHTA, CDR2 FQGTGA. The CDR3 is 21 amino acids. V lost 1 base and J lost 2; bases outside the gene matches: 17. CDR3: CASSLKGPGQGSPGGNQPQHF. The CDR3 bases are TGTGCCAGCAGCTTAAAGGGCCCGGGACAGGGGAGTCCGGGTGGCAATCAGCCCCAGCATTTT.

V gene TRBV9 combines with J gene TRBJ2-2, with a tentative D call TRBD2 (6 bases). This CDR3 has 14 residues. V lost 0 bases and J lost 6, with 9 bases in between. The germline CDR1 and CDR2 sequences are SGDLS and YYNGEE. As DNA, the CDR3 is TGTGCCAGCAGCGTAGTGGGGGGTCCCGGGGAGCTGTTTTTT. Its protein is CASSVVGGPGELFF.

The V gene is TRBV19, the J gene TRBJ1-3; the D is unclear. Germline V gene lookup returns CDR1 LNHDA and CDR2 SQIVND (reference sequence). This CDR3 region has 14 residues. The V end lost 7 bases, the J end lost 0 bases, and 10 bases lay between the germline ends. CDR3 residues: CASMGAFSGNTIYF. The DNA of the CDR3 is TGTGCCAGTATGGGAGCCTTCTCTGGAAACACCATATATTTT. The full variable domain, its missing parts supplied by reference TRBV19 and TRBJ1-3, is DGGITQSPKYLFRKEGQNVTLSCEQNLNHDAMYWYRQDPGQGLRLIYYSQIVNDFQKGDIAEGYSVSREKKESFPLTVTSAQKNPTAFYLCASMGAFSGNTIYFGEGSWLTVV.

The rearrangement links TRBV10-3 to TRBJ2-1; TRBD2 matches at 9 bases. V gave up 6 bases and J gave up 4 bases; unmatched junction bases: 10. The CDR3 consists of 16 residues. Germline CDR1 ENHRY, CDR2 SYGVKD. Here the CDR3 DNA reads TGTGCCATCAGGGCGGCTAGCGGGGAGGTGTACAATGAGCAGTTCTTC. Protein: CAIRAASGEVYNEQFF.